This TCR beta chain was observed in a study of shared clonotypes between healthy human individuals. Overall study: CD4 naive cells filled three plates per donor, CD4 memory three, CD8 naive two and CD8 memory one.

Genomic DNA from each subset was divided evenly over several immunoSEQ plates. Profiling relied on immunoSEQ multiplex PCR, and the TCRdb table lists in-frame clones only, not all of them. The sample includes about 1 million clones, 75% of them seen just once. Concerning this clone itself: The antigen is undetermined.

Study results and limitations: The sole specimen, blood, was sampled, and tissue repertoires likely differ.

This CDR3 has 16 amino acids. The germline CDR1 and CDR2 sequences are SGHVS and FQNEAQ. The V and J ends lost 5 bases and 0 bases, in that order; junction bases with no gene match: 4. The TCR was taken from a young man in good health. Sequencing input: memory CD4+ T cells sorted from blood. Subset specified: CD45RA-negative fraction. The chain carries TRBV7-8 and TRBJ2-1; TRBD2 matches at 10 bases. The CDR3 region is CASSRSSGSSYNEQFF. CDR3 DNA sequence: TGTGCCAGCAGCAGATCTAGCGGGAGCTCCTACAATGAGCAGTTCTTC.